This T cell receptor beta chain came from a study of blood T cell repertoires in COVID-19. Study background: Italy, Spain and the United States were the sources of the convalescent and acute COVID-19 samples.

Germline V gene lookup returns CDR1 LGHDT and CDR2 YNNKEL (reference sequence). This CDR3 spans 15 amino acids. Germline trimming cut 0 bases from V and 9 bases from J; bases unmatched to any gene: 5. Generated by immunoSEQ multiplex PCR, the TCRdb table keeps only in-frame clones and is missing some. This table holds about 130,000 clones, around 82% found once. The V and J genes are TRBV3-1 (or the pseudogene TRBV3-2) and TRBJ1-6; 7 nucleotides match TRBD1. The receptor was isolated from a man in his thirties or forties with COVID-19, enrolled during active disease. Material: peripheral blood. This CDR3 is CASSQDEGAGSPLHF. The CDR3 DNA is TGTGCCAGCAGCCAAGATGAGGGGGCAGGTTCACCCCTCCACTTT.